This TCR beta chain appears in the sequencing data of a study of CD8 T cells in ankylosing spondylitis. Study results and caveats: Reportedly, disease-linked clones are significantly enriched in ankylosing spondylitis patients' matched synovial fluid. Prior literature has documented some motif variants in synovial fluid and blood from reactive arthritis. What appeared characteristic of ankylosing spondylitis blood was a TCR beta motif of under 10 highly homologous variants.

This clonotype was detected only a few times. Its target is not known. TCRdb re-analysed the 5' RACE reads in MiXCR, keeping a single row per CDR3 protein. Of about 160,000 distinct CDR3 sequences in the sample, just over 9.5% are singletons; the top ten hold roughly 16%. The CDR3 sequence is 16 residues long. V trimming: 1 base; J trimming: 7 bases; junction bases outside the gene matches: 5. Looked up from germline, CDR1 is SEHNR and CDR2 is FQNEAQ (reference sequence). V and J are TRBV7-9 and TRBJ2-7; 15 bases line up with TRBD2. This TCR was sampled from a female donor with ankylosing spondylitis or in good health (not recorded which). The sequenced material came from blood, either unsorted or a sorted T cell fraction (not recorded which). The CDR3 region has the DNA TGTGCCAGCAGCTTAGGCCCGGGACTAGCGGGAGGAGAGCAGTACTTC. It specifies CASSLGPGLAGGEQYF.